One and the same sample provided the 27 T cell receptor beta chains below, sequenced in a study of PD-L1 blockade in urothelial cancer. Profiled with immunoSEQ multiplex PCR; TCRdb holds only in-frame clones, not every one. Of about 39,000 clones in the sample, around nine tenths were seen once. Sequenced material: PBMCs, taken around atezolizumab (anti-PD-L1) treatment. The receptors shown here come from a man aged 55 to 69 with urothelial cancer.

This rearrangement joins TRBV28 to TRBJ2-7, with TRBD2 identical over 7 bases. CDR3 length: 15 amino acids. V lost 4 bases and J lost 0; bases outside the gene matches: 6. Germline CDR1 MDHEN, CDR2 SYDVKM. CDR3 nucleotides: TGTGCCAGCAGTTCCTCGGGGGAGGGCTCCTACGAGCAGTACTTC. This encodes CASSSSGEGSYEQYF.

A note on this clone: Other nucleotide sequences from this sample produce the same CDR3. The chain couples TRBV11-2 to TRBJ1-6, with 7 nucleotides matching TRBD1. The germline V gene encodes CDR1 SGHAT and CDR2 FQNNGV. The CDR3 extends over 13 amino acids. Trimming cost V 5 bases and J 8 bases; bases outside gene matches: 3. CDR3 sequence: CASSRDRDSPLHF. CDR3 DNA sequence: TGTGCCAGCAGCCGGGACAGAGATTCACCCCTCCACTTT.

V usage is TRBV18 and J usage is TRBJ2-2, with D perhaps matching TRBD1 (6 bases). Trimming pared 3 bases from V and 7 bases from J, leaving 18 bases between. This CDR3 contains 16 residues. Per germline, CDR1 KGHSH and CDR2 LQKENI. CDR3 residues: CASSPQTGTSSGELFF. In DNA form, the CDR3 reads TGTGCCAGCTCACCTCAGACCGGGACATCGAGCGGGGAGCTGTTTTTT.

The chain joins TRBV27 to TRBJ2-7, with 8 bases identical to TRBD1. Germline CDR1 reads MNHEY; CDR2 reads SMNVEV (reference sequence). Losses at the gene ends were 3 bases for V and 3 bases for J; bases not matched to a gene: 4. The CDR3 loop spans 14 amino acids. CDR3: CASSLGQAGYEQYF. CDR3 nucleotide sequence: TGTGCCAGCAGTTTGGGACAGGCCGGCTACGAGCAGTACTTC.

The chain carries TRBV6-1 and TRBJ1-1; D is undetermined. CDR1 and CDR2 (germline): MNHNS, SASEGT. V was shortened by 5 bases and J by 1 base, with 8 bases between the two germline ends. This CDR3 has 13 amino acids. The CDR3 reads CASSLGENTEAFF. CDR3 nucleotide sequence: TGTGCCAGCAGTCTGGGCGAGAACACTGAAGCTTTCTTT.

The CDR3 region has the DNA TGTGCCATCAGTGAGCCGATGGGACATTCGCAAGAGACCCAGTACTTC. Translated: CAISEPMGHSQETQYF. This sequence joins TRBV10-3 and TRBJ2-5; D is perhaps TRBD1 (6 bases). The germline V gene has CDR1 ENHRY and CDR2 SYGVKD. The ends were cut back, 2 bases at V and 2 bases at J, with 15 bases in the middle. CDR3 length: 16 amino acids.

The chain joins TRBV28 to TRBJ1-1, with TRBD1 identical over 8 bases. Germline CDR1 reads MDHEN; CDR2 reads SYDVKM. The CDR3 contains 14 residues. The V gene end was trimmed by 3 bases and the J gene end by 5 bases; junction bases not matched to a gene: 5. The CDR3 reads CASSFSRGRTEAFF. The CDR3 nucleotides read TGTGCCAGCAGTTTTTCCAGGGGGCGGACTGAAGCTTTCTTT. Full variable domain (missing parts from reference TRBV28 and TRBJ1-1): DVKVTQSSRYLVKRTGEKVFLECVQDMDHENMFWYRQDPGLGLRLIYFSYDVKMKEKGDIPEGYSVSREKKERFSLILESASTNQTSMYLCASSFSRGRTEAFFGQGTRLTVV.

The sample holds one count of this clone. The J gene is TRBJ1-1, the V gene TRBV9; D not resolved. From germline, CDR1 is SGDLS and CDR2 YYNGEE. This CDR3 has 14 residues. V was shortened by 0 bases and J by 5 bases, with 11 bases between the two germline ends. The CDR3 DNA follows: TGTGCCAGCAGCGTAGTCGGGGTAGGGACTGAAGCTTTCTTT. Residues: CASSVVGVGTEAFF.

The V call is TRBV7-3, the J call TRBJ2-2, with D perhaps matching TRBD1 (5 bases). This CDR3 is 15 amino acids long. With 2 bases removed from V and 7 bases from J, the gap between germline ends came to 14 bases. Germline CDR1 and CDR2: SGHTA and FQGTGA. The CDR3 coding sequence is TGTGCCAGCAGCTTAGGGCAGGGCTCGGTCGGGGAGCTGTTTTTT. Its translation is CASSLGQGSVGELFF.

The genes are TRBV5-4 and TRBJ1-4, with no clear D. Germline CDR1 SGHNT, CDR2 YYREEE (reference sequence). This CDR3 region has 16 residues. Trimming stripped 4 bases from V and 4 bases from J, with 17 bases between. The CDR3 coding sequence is TGTGCCAGCAGCCAAAGCCCAACTGCTAGTAATGAAAAACTGTTTTTT. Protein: CASSQSPTASNEKLFF.

Written as DNA, the CDR3 is TGTGCCAGCTCACCCGGGACAGGGGACGAGCAGTACTTC. Its translation: CASSPGTGDEQYF. The genes are TRBV18 and TRBJ2-7, with 10 bases aligning to TRBD1. The junction had 1 base not matched to a gene; V was cut back by 3 bases and J by 5 bases. In germline, CDR1 is KGHSH, CDR2 LQKENI. This CDR3 has 13 amino acids.

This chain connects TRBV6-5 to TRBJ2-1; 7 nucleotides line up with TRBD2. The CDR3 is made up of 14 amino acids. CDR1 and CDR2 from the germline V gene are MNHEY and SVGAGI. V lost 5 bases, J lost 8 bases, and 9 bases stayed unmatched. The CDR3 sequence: CASSPPTSRHEQFF. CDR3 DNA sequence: TGTGCCAGCAGTCCGCCGACTAGCCGTCATGAGCAGTTCTTC.

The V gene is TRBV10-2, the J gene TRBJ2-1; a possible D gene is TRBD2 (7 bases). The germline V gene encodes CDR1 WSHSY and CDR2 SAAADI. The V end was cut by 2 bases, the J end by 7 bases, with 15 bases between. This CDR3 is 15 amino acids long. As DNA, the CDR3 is TGCGCCAGCAGTGAGGCGGGGGCCCCCCTTAATGAGCAGTTCTTC. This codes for CASSEAGAPLNEQFF.

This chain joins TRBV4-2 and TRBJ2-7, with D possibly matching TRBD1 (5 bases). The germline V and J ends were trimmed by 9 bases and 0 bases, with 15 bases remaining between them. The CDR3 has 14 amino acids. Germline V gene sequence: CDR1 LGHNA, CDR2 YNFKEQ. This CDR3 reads CASAWGRDSYEQYF. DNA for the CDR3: TGTGCCAGTGCTTGGGGCAGGGACTCCTACGAGCAGTACTTC.

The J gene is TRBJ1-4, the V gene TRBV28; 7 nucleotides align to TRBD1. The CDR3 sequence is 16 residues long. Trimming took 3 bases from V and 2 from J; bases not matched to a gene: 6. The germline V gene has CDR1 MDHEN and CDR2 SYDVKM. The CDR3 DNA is TGTGCCAGCAGTTTGGAGGGGGCGTCGACTAATGAAAAACTGTTTTTT. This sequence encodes CASSLEGASTNEKLFF.

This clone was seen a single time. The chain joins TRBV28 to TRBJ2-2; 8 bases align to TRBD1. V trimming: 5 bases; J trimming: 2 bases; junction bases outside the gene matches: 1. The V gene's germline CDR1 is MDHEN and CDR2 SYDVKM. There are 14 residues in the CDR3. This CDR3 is CASSTGGNTGELFF. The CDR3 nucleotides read TGTGCCAGCAGTACAGGGGGAAACACCGGGGAGCTGTTTTTT.

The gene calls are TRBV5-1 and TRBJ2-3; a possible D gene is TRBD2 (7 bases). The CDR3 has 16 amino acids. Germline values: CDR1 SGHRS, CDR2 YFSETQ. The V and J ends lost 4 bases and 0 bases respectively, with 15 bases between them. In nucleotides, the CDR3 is TGCGCCAGCAGCCCGTGGGGGGGCGCCAGCACAGATACGCAGTATTTT. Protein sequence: CASSPWGGASTDTQYF.

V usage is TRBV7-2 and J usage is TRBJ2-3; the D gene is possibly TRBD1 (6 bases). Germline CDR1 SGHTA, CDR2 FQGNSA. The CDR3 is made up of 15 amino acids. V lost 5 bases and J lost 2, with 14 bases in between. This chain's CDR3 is CASSPTRGNTDTQYF. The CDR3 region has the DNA TGTGCCAGCAGCCCCACCAGGGGAAACACAGATACGCAGTATTTT.

The CDR3 DNA reads TGCGCCAGCAAGGAAGCAGGGGGCTACGAGCAGTACTTC. This sequence encodes CASKEAGGYEQYF. The chain has TRBV5-1 and TRBJ2-7; 7 bases are a match to TRBD1. This CDR3 is built from 13 residues. Trimming at V came to 6 bases and at J to 3 bases, leaving 6 bases not matched to a gene. Looked up from germline, CDR1 is SGHRS and CDR2 is YFSETQ. Drawing the rest from reference TRBV5-1 and TRBJ2-7, the complete variable domain is KAGVTQTPRYLIKTRGQQVTLSCSPISGHRSVSWYQQTPGQGLQFLFEYFSETQRNKGNFPGRFSGRQFSNSRSEMNVSTLELGDSALYLCASKEAGGYEQYFGPGTRLTVT.

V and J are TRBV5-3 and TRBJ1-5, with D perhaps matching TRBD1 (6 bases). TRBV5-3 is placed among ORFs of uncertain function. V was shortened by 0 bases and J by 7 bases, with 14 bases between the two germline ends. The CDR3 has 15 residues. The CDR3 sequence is CARSLDRVKSQPQHF. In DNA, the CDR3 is TGTGCCAGAAGCTTGGACAGGGTTAAATCACAGCCCCAGCATTTT.

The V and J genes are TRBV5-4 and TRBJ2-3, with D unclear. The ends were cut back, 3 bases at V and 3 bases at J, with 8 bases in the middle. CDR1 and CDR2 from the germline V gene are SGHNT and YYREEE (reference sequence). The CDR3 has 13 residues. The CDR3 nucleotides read TGTGCCAGCAGCTCCCCCTTAACAGATACGCAGTATTTT. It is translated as CASSSPLTDTQYF.

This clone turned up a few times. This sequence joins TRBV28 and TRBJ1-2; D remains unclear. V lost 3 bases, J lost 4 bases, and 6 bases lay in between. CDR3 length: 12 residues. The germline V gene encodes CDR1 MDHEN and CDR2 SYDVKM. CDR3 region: CASSFGIYGYTF. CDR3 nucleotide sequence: TGTGCCAGCAGTTTTGGCATCTATGGCTACACCTTC.

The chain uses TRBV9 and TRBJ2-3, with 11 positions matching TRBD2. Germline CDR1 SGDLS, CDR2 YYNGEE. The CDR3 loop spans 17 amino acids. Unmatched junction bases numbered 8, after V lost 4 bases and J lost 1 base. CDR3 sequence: CASSPTPTSGGTDTQYF. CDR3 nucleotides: TGTGCCAGCAGCCCTACCCCGACTAGCGGGGGCACAGATACGCAGTATTTT. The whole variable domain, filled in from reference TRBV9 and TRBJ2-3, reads DSGVTQTPKHLITATGQRVTLRCSPRSGDLSVYWYQQSLDQGLQFLIQYYNGEERAKGNILERFSAQQFPDLHSELNLSSLELGDSALYFCASSPTPTSGGTDTQYFGPGTRLTVL.

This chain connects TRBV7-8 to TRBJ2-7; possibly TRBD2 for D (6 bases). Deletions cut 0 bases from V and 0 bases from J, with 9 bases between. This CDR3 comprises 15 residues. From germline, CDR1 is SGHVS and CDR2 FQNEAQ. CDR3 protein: CASSLAAGTSYEQYF. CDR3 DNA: TGTGCCAGCAGCTTAGCGGCGGGGACCTCCTACGAGCAGTACTTC.

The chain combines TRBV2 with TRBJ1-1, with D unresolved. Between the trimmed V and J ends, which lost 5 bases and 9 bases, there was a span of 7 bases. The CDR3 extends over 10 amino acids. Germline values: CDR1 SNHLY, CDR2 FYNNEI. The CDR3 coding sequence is TGTGCCAGCAGTCTCGTAAAAGCTTTCTTT. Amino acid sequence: CASSLVKAFF.

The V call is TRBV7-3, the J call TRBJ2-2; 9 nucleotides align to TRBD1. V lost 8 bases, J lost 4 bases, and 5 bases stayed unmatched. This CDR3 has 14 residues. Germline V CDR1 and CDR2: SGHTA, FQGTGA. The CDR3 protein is CASRTGASTGELFF. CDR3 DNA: TGTGCCAGCCGGACAGGGGCCTCCACCGGGGAGCTGTTTTTT.

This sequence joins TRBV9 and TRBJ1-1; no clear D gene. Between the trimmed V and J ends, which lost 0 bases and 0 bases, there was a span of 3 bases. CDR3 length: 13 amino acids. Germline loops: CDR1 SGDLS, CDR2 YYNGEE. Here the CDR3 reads CASSVAVNTEAFF. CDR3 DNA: TGTGCCAGCAGCGTAGCGGTGAACACTGAAGCTTTCTTT.